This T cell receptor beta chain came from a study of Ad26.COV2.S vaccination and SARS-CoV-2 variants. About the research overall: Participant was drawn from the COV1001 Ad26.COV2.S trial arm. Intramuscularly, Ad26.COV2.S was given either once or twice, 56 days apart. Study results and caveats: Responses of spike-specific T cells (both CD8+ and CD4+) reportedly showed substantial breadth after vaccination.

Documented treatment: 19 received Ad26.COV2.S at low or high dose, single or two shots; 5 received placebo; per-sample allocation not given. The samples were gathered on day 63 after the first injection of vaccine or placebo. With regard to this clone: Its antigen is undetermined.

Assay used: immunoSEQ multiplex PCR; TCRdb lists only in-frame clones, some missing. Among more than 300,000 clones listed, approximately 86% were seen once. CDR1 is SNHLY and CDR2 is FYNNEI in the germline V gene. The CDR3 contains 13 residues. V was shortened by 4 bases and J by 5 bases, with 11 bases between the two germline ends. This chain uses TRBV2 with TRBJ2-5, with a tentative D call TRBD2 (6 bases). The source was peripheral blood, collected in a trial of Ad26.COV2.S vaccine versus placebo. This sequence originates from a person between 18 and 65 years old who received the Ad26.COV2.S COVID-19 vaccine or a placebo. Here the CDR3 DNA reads TGTGCCAGCAGTGGGGACTCTGGGGAGACCCAGTACTTC. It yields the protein CASSGDSGETQYF.